Listed here are 15 T cell receptor beta chains from one sample, sequenced in a study of OX40 agonist ivuxolimab in advanced cancers. TCRdb keeps only in-frame clones here, not all; method: immunoSEQ multiplex PCR. Of tens of thousands of clones listed, roughly 92% are singletons. Here the sequenced sample was CD4+ or CD8+ T cells sorted from blood, taken in a trial of the OX40 agonist ivuxolimab. Source of these receptors: an adult with an advanced solid tumor such as melanoma, head and neck, liver or kidney cancer.

The CDR3: CASSLFGGNGELFF. Written as DNA, the CDR3 is TGTGCCAGCAGTCTTTTTGGAGGGAACGGGGAGCTGTTTTTT. The rearrangement joins TRBV14 to TRBJ2-2; tentative D call: TRBD2 (6 bases). V was pared by 6 bases and J by 7 bases, with 15 bases between. In germline, CDR1 is SGHDN, CDR2 FVKESK. This CDR3 comprises 14 residues.

The chain links TRBV5-6 to TRBJ1-2; the match to TRBD1 covers 7 bases. Trimming cost V 2 bases and J 5 bases; bases outside gene matches: 6. The CDR3 spans 14 residues. Germline values: CDR1 SGHDT, CDR2 YYEEEE. In nucleotides, the CDR3 is TGTGCCAGCAGCTTCCCCGGGACAGATTATGGCTACACCTTC. It codes for CASSFPGTDYGYTF.

V and J are TRBV28 and TRBJ2-1; D remains unclear. The V end lost 3 bases, the J end lost 6 bases, and 3 bases lay between the germline ends. The CDR3 is 11 residues long. Germline values: CDR1 MDHEN, CDR2 SYDVKM. In nucleotides, the CDR3 is TGTGCCAGCAGTTTGGCCAATGAGCAGTTCTTC. Translated, it gives CASSLANEQFF.

This clone was counted only a few times. V usage is TRBV28 and J usage is TRBJ1-6; D is uncertain. Germline V CDR1 and CDR2: MDHEN, SYDVKM. V shed 7 bases and J shed 5 bases, with 9 bases lying between them. This CDR3 comprises 13 residues. CDR3 coding DNA: TGTGCCAGCAAGGACGGTAATAATTCACCCCTCCACTTT. Translated, it gives CASKDGNNSPLHF.

The chain's CDR3 is CASRGAWTGPYEQYF. CDR3 sequence (DNA): TGTGCCAGCAGGGGAGCTTGGACAGGACCCTACGAGCAGTACTTC. The rearrangement uses TRBV6-5 and TRBJ2-7; 7 nucleotides align to TRBD1. Trimming at V came to 6 bases and at J to 2 bases, leaving 10 bases not matched to a gene. Germline-derived CDR1 and CDR2 are MNHEY and SVGAGI. The CDR3 covers 15 residues.

The genes are TRBV9 and TRBJ1-1, with TRBD1 as a possible D gene (5 bases). CDR1 SGDLS and CDR2 YYNGEE come from the germline V gene. V dropped 0 bases and J dropped 4 bases, with 10 bases sitting between them. The CDR3 is made up of 14 amino acids. CDR3 bases: TGTGCCAGCAGCGTAGTTGGGGGGAGCACTGAAGCTTTCTTT. Translating gives CASSVVGGSTEAFF.

V and J are TRBV12-2 and TRBJ1-2; the table's D gene call, TRBD1, was not cross checked with the DNA. TRBV12-2 has pseudogene status. The CDR3 runs 16 residues. DNA of the CDR3: TGTGCAAGTCGCTTGAGACAGGCGTGGCTCTACTATGGCTACACCTTC. Translation gives CASRLRQAWLYYGYTF.

This clone was observed once. The chain recombines TRBV13 with TRBJ2-7, with D possibly being TRBD1 (7 bases). This CDR3 is 17 amino acids long. Germline V gives CDR1 PRHDT, CDR2 FYEKMQ (reference sequence). Trimming pared 2 bases from V and 2 bases from J, leaving 19 bases between. The CDR3 region is CASSLTGVEGLPYEQYF. CDR3 coding DNA: TGTGCCAGCAGCTTAACAGGGGTGGAGGGCCTTCCCTACGAGCAGTACTTC.

J is TRBJ1-6 and V is TRBV6-1, with a weak D call TRBD1 (5 bases). The CDR3 is made up of 12 amino acids. Germline V CDR1 and CDR2: MNHNS, SASEGT. V lost 5 bases and J lost 7, with 6 bases in between. CDR3 in DNA: TGTGCCAGCAGTCGGGGGAATTCACCCCTCCACTTT. It specifies CASSRGNSPLHF.

The genes are TRBV28 and TRBJ1-1, with D possibly TRBD1 on 5 matching bases. V dropped 5 bases and J dropped 7 bases, with 17 bases sitting between them. The CDR3 covers 14 residues. Per the germline V gene, CDR1 is MDHEN and CDR2 is SYDVKM. The DNA for the CDR3 is TGTGCCAGCAGTGTCCTTGGGGGTGATGTTGAAGCTTTCTTT. Its translation: CASSVLGGDVEAFF.

The chain recombines TRBV6-6 with TRBJ2-1; 9 positions match TRBD1. V lost 2 bases and J lost 8; bases outside the gene matches: 7. CDR1 MNHNY and CDR2 SVGAGI come from the germline V gene (reference sequence). The CDR3 runs 15 residues. The CDR3 region has the DNA TGTGCCAGCAGTTACCTCGCTACAGGGGGCCATGAGCAGTTCTTC. Protein sequence: CASSYLATGGHEQFF.

This rearrangement joins TRBV7-9 to TRBJ2-7, with a possible D match to TRBD2 (5 bases). V dropped 3 bases and J dropped 4 bases, with 7 bases sitting between them. Looked up from germline, CDR1 is SEHNR and CDR2 is FQNEAQ (reference sequence). The CDR3 length is 12 residues. The CDR3 loop is CASSFGEYEQYF. As DNA, the CDR3 is TGTGCCAGCAGCTTTGGGGAGTACGAGCAGTACTTC.

This chain uses TRBV5-6 with TRBJ1-2, with unresolved D. V lost 0 bases and J lost 2, with 11 bases in between. Germline V gene sequence: CDR1 SGHDT, CDR2 YYEEEE. This CDR3 spans 15 amino acids. CDR3 nucleotides: TGTGCCAGCAGCTTGGGCGGGGAGGCAAACTATGGCTACACCTTC. Translating it yields CASSLGGEANYGYTF.

V is TRBV11-2 and J is TRBJ2-1; tentatively, D is TRBD1 (6 bases). Between the trimmed V and J ends, which lost 2 bases and 16 bases, there was a span of 18 bases. Germline V gene lookup returns CDR1 SGHAT and CDR2 FQNNGV. This CDR3 spans 13 amino acids. CDR3: CASSLRGNPAHFF. Written as DNA, the CDR3 is TGTGCCAGCAGCTTAAGGGGGAACCCGGCGCACTTCTTC. The whole variable domain, filled in from reference TRBV11-2 and TRBJ2-1, reads EAGVAQSPRYKIIEKRQSVAFWCNPISGHATLYWYQQILGQGPKLLIQFQNNGVVDDSQLPKDRFSAERLKGVDSTLKIQPAKLEDSAVYLCASSLRGNPAHFFGPGTRLTVL.

The chain couples TRBV7-9 to TRBJ1-1; D is unresolved. CDR1 is SEHNR, CDR2 FQNEAQ, per germline (reference sequence). V gave up 7 bases and J gave up 3 bases, with 6 bases separating them. The CDR3 extends over 11 amino acids. The CDR3 loop is CASITDTEAFF. In DNA, the CDR3 is TGTGCCAGCATCACCGACACTGAAGCTTTCTTT.